The 2 T cell receptor beta chains presented below share a single source sample, sequenced in a study of radiation and T cells in renal cell carcinoma. Time point defined: blood 2 weeks post-SBRT. This sample's treatment: 15 Gy SBRT to primary tumor, nephrectomy 4 weeks later. The method was immunoSEQ multiplex PCR; TCRdb's version includes in-frame clones alone and lacks a portion of them. The profile shows more than 20,000 clones, more than 65% of them singletons. The source was blood, collected from a patient whose treatment included radiotherapy and nephrectomy. All receptors come from a man aged 55 to 69 with renal cell carcinoma.

The chain recombines TRBV5-1 with TRBJ2-5; D is perhaps TRBD2 (5 bases). Per the germline V gene, CDR1 is SGHRS and CDR2 is YFSETQ. CDR3 length: 15 residues. V shed 4 bases and J shed 5 bases, with 18 bases lying between them. The CDR3, as DNA: TGCGCCAGCAGCACCCCGTCGGGGTTGGGGGAGACCCAGTACTTC. Translation: CASSTPSGLGETQYF.

CDR3 sequence reads: CATKRVSNTEAFF. CDR3 in DNA: TGTGCCACCAAGCGAGTCTCGAACACTGAAGCTTTCTTT. V is TRBV7-6 and J is TRBJ1-1; D is ambiguous. Trimming removed 10 bases from V and 1 base from J, with 13 bases in between. Germline CDR1 reads SGHVS; CDR2 reads FNYEAQ. The CDR3 spans 13 residues.